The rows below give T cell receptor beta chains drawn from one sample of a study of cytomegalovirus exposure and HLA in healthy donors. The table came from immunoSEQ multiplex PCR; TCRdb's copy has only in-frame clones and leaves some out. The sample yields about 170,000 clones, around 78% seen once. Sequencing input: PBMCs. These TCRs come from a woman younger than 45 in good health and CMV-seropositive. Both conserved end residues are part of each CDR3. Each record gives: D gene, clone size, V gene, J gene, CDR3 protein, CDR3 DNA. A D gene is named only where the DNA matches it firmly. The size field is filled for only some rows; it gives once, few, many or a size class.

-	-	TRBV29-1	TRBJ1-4	CSVVGGGLGEKLFF	TGCAGCGTTGTAGGAGGCGGGTTGGGAGAAAAACTGTTTTTT
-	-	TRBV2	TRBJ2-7	CASSDASSYEQYF	TGTGCCAGCAGTGATGCCAGTTCCTACGAGCAGTACTTC
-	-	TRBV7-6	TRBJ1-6	CASSLARRGDFDSPLHF	TGTGCCAGCAGCTTAGCGCGGAGAGGGGACTTCGATTCACCCCTCCACTTT
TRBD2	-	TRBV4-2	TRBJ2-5	CASSQVFSGAQETQYF	TGTGCCAGCAGCCAAGTCTTCAGCGGGGCACAAGAGACCCAGTACTTC
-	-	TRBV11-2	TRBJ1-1	CASSFVGGNTEAFF	TGTGCCAGCAGTTTTGTCGGGGGGAACACTGAAGCTTTCTTT
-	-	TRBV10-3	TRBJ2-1	CAISESRSSYNEQFF	TGTGCCATCAGTGAGTCAAGGAGCTCCTACAATGAGCAGTTCTTC
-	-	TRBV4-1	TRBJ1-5	CASSQVFLGGFQPQHF	TGCGCCAGCAGCCAAGTGTTTCTTGGAGGTTTTCAGCCCCAGCATTTT
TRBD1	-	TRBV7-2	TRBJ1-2	CASSPGQGKSYGYTF	TGTGCCAGCAGCCCTGGACAGGGCAAATCCTATGGCTACACCTTC
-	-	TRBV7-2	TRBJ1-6	CASSLTAKGESPLHF	TGTGCCAGCAGCTTAACGGCGAAGGGAGAGTCACCCCTCCACTTT
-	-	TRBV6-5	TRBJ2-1	CASSAASDSYNEQFF	TGTGCCAGCAGTGCCGCTAGCGACTCCTACAATGAGCAGTTCTTC
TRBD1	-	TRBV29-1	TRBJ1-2	CSARQGANYGYTF	TGCAGCGCTAGACAGGGGGCTAACTATGGCTACACCTTC
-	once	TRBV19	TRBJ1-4	CASSMFAQKNEKLFF	TGTGCCAGTAGTATGTTCGCACAGAAAAATGAAAAACTGTTTTTT
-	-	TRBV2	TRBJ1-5	CASTLGGANQPQHF	TGTGCCAGCACACTTGGAGGGGCCAATCAGCCCCAGCATTTT
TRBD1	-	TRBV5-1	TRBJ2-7	CASSSRTGSRNEQYF	TGCGCCAGCAGCTCCAGGACAGGGTCTCGTAACGAGCAGTACTTC
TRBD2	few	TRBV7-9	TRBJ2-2	CASGRVNTGELFF	TGTGCCAGCGGGAGGGTGAACACCGGGGAGCTGTTTTTT
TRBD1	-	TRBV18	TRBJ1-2	CASSPPPGTGKNYGYTF	TGTGCCAGCTCACCACCTCCGGGGACAGGGAAGAACTATGGCTACACCTTC
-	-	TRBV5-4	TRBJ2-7	CASSEPGQAYEQYF	TGTGCCAGCAGTGAACCGGGACAAGCCTACGAGCAGTACTTC
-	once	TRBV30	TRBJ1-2	CASQPRGQTSGYTF	TGTGCCTCCCAACCTCGTGGACAGACAAGTGGCTACACCTTC
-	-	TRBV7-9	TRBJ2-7	CASRGRSSYEQYF	TGTGCCAGCAGGGGGCGGAGCTCCTACGAGCAGTACTTC
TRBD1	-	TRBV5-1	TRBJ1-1	CASSLAQGAQTNAEAFF	TGCGCCAGCAGCTTGGCTCAGGGGGCCCAAACGAACGCTGAAGCTTTCTTT
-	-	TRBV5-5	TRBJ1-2	CASSLDSAAFYGYTF	TGTGCCAGCAGCTTGGACTCTGCTGCCTTCTATGGCTACACCTTC
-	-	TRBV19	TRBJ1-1	CASSMVGMNTEAFF	TGTGCCAGTAGTATGGTCGGGATGAACACTGAAGCTTTCTTT
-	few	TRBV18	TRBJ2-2	CASSPIQGDTGELFF	TGTGCCAGCTCACCAATACAGGGTGACACCGGGGAGCTGTTTTTT
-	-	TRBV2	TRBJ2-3	CASSTTSRGTDTQYF	TGTGCCAGCAGTACGACTTCTCGGGGCACAGATACGCAGTATTTT
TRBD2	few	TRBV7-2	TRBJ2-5	CASIPGTSGSRWRETQYF	TGTGCCAGCATCCCCGGGACTAGCGGGAGTCGTTGGCGAGAGACCCAGTACTTC
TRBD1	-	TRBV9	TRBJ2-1	CASSARQGRLNNEQFF	TGTGCCAGCAGCGCCCGACAGGGGCGATTGAACAATGAGCAGTTCTTC
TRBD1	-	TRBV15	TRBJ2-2	CATSRGPGQGKVAGELFF	TGTGCCACCAGCAGAGGCCCGGGACAGGGAAAAGTTGCCGGGGAGCTGTTTTTT
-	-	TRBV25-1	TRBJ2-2	CASSEGLFTGELFF	TGTGCCAGCAGTGAGGGACTGTTCACCGGGGAGCTGTTTTTT
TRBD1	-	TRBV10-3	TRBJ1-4	CAISVDRGHNEKLFF	TGTGCCATCAGTGTCGACAGGGGACATAATGAAAAACTGTTTTTT
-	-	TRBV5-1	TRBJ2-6	CASSWLAADISGANVLTF	TGCGCCAGCAGCTGGCTCGCGGCGGATATTTCTGGGGCCAACGTCCTGACTTTC
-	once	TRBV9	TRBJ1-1	CASSVSPRSTEAFF	TGTGCCAGCAGCGTAAGTCCGAGGAGCACTGAAGCTTTCTTT
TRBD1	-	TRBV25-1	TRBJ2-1	CASGQEIYNEQFF	TGTGCCTCGGGACAGGAGATTTACAATGAGCAGTTCTTC